This TCR beta chain was obtained from a study of shared clonotypes between healthy human individuals. This clone was observed a handful of times. CDR1 is SQVTM and CDR2 is ANQGSEA in the germline V gene. The germline V and J ends were trimmed by 0 bases and 4 bases, with 10 bases remaining between them. The CDR3 runs to 13 residues. The method was immunoSEQ multiplex PCR; TCRdb's version includes in-frame clones alone and lacks a portion of them. The sample holds hundreds of thousands of clones, 96% seen once. Terminally differentiated effector memory CD45RA+ cells were left out of the naive CD8 fraction, which was CD45RO-negative and positively selected for CCR7.

The chain uses TRBV29-1 and TRBJ2-7, with D tentatively TRBD1 (5 bases). The clonotype comes from a man aged 25 to 40 in good health. The sequencing input was naive CD8+ T cells sorted from blood. The CDR3 sequence: CSVEDPYRYEQYF. In DNA, the CDR3 is TGCAGCGTTGAAGATCCGTACAGGTACGAGCAGTACTTC.